The clone carrying this TCR beta chain was counted only a few times. From germline, CDR1 is SGHKS and CDR2 YYEKEE (reference sequence). This CDR3 has 14 amino acids. V shed 0 bases and J shed 2 bases, with 6 bases lying between them. The entry originates in a study of blood T cell repertoires in COVID-19. Study as a whole: Sample material is recorded as cDNA or gDNA derived from T cells, B-cell-depleted T cells, or PBMCs.

Seattle researchers signed up patients amid active infection and tracked them longitudinally. In the study's own analysis: How many nucleated cells were present was estimated from reference gene primer amplification. Profiled with immunoSEQ multiplex PCR; TCRdb holds only in-frame clones, not every one. V, J and clone size were drawn from that table, and D and trimming were deduced from the DNA. The sample includes 70,000 to 95,000 clones, 70% to 90% of them seen just once. The receptor comes from a man aged 45-60 years with COVID-19, enrolled during active disease. Sequenced input: peripheral blood. The chain links TRBV5-5 to TRBJ1-3; D is ambiguous. This CDR3 reads CASSLAGAGNTIYF. In DNA form, the CDR3 reads TGTGCCAGCAGCTTGGCCGGGGCTGGAAACACCATATATTTT.